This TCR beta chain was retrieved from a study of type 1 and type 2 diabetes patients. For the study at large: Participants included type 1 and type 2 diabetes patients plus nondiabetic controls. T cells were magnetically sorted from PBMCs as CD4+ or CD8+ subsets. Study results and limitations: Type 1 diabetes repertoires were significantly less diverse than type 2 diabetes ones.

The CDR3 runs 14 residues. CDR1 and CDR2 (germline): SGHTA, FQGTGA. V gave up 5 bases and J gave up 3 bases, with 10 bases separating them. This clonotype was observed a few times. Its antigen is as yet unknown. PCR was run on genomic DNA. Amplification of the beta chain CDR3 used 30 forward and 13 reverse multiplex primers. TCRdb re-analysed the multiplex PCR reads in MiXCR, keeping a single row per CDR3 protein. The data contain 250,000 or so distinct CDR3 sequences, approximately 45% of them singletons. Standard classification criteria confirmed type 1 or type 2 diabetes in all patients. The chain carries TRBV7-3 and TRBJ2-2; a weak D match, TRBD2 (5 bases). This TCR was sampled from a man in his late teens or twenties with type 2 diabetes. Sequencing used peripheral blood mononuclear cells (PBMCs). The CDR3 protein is CASSPDGDTGELFF. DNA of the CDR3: TGTGCCAGCAGCCCGGACGGGGACACCGGGGAGCTGTTTTTT.